These T cell receptor beta chains were read from a single sample in a study of cytomegalovirus exposure and HLA in healthy donors. Only in-frame clones appear in the TCRdb table, and some are missing; sequencing was by immunoSEQ multiplex PCR. The repertoire holds roughly 120,000 clones, about 80% seen once, with roughly 1.5% in the top ten. Sequencing was performed on PBMCs. The receptors were sampled from a woman between 18 and 29 years old in good health and CMV-seronegative. Each CDR3 is given with its conserved first and last residue. Each record gives: clone size, V gene, D gene, J gene, CDR3 protein, CDR3 DNA. D genes are given only for firm matches. Only part of the rows carry a size: once, few, many, or a class if the clone is expanded.

clone_size: .; v_call: TRBV7-2; d_call: .; j_call: TRBJ1-1; cdr3_aa: CAITVGRVALNTEAFF; cdr3_nt: TGTGCCATCACGGTGGGCAGGGTCGCCCTGAACACTGAAGCTTTCTTT
clone_size: .; v_call: TRBV11-2; d_call: TRBD1; j_call: TRBJ1-1; cdr3_aa: CASSLDVRGGLMAFF; cdr3_nt: TGTGCCAGCAGCTTAGATGTCCGAGGGGGCTTAATGGCTTTCTTT
clone_size: .; v_call: TRBV18; d_call: .; j_call: TRBJ1-4; cdr3_aa: CASSPSVGENEKLFF; cdr3_nt: TGTGCCAGCTCACCCTCTGTCGGGGAGAATGAAAAACTGTTTTTT
clone_size: .; v_call: TRBV7-6; d_call: TRBD2; j_call: TRBJ2-1; cdr3_aa: CASSANPTTSGTGNEQFF; cdr3_nt: TGTGCCAGCAGCGCTAACCCCACGACTAGCGGTACGGGCAATGAGCAGTTCTTC
clone_size: .; v_call: TRBV7-2; d_call: .; j_call: TRBJ2-7; cdr3_aa: CASSFRTTRRGEQYF; cdr3_nt: TGTGCCAGCAGCTTTAGGACTACTCGGAGGGGCGAGCAGTACTTC
clone_size: .; v_call: TRBV6-5; d_call: TRBD1; j_call: TRBJ1-6; cdr3_aa: CASSSRDRAPSPLHF; cdr3_nt: TGTGCCAGCAGTTCCCGAGACAGGGCCCCCTCGCCCCTCCACTTT
clone_size: .; v_call: TRBV4-3; d_call: .; j_call: TRBJ1-4; cdr3_aa: CASSQDLGRMGDVSF; cdr3_nt: TGCGCCAGCAGCCAAGATCTCGGCAGGATGGGTGATGTCTCTTTT
clone_size: once; v_call: TRBV4-2; d_call: TRBD2; j_call: TRBJ2-3; cdr3_aa: CASSRSLLAGGVRGTDTQYF; cdr3_nt: TGTGCCAGCAGCCGGAGTTTACTAGCGGGAGGTGTTCGCGGCACAGATACGCAGTATTTT
clone_size: .; v_call: TRBV29-1; d_call: TRBD1; j_call: TRBJ1-2; cdr3_aa: CSVEDGGTGYGYTF; cdr3_nt: TGCAGCGTTGAAGATGGCGGGACAGGCTATGGCTACACCTTC
clone_size: few; v_call: TRBV7-9; d_call: .; j_call: TRBJ1-2; cdr3_aa: CASSFAGGGYTF; cdr3_nt: TGTGCCAGCAGCTTCGCGGGGGGTGGCTACACCTTC
clone_size: .; v_call: TRBV6-6; d_call: TRBD2; j_call: TRBJ2-5; cdr3_aa: CASRGTSGFQETQYF; cdr3_nt: TGTGCCAGCAGGGGGACTAGCGGGTTCCAAGAGACCCAGTACTTC
clone_size: once; v_call: TRBV2; d_call: TRBD1; j_call: TRBJ1-5; cdr3_aa: CASSESGTGFQPQHF; cdr3_nt: TGTGCCAGCAGTGAATCCGGGACAGGTTTTCAGCCCCAGCATTTT
clone_size: .; v_call: TRBV9; d_call: .; j_call: TRBJ2-7; cdr3_aa: CASSVRDTYEQYF; cdr3_nt: TGTGCCAGCAGCGTCAGAGACACCTACGAGCAGTACTTC
clone_size: .; v_call: TRBV10-3; d_call: TRBD1; j_call: TRBJ1-6; cdr3_aa: CAISGLGQGYSPLHF; cdr3_nt: TGTGCCATCAGCGGCCTGGGACAGGGGTATTCACCCCTCCACTTT
clone_size: .; v_call: TRBV15; d_call: TRBD2; j_call: TRBJ2-1; cdr3_aa: CATSREYGTSNEQFF; cdr3_nt: TGTGCCACCAGCAGAGAGTATGGGACTAGCAATGAGCAGTTCTTC
clone_size: .; v_call: TRBV7-7; d_call: TRBD1; j_call: TRBJ2-7; cdr3_aa: CASSLGMGTGKYEQYF; cdr3_nt: TGTGCCAGCAGCTTAGGGATGGGGACAGGGAAGTACGAGCAGTACTTC
clone_size: .; v_call: TRBV9; d_call: TRBD2; j_call: TRBJ2-4; cdr3_aa: CASSVDGSGSNIQYF; cdr3_nt: TGTGCCAGCAGCGTAGATGGTAGCGGGAGCAACATTCAGTACTTC
clone_size: .; v_call: TRBV4-1; d_call: TRBD1; j_call: TRBJ1-5; cdr3_aa: CASSQDTSPDRVRSQPQHF; cdr3_nt: TGCGCCAGCAGCCAAGATACTTCTCCAGACAGGGTCAGGAGTCAGCCCCAGCATTTT
clone_size: once; v_call: TRBV2; d_call: .; j_call: TRBJ2-6; cdr3_aa: CASSDWTAGANGLTF; cdr3_nt: TGTGCCAGCAGTGACTGGACAGCCGGGGCCAACGGCCTGACTTTC
clone_size: .; v_call: TRBV10-1; d_call: TRBD1; j_call: TRBJ1-2; cdr3_aa: CASSERGQPTGLNGYTF; cdr3_nt: TGCGCCAGCAGTGAGAGGGGACAGCCTACGGGCCTCAATGGCTACACCTTC
clone_size: .; v_call: TRBV11-2; d_call: .; j_call: TRBJ2-7; cdr3_aa: CASSPAGTLSYEQYF; cdr3_nt: TGTGCCAGCAGCCCCGCCGGGACTCTTTCCTACGAGCAGTACTTC
clone_size: .; v_call: TRBV18; d_call: .; j_call: TRBJ2-2; cdr3_aa: CASSPLPGDAGELFF; cdr3_nt: TGTGCCAGCTCACCCCTTCCCGGAGACGCCGGGGAGCTGTTTTTT
clone_size: .; v_call: TRBV30; d_call: .; j_call: TRBJ1-1; cdr3_aa: CAWKGETMNTEAFF; cdr3_nt: TGTGCCTGGAAGGGAGAAACCATGAACACTGAAGCTTTCTTT
clone_size: .; v_call: TRBV18; d_call: .; j_call: TRBJ1-1; cdr3_aa: CASSTAGEIEAFF; cdr3_nt: TGTGCCAGCTCAACGGCAGGGGAGATTGAAGCTTTCTTT